Here is one T cell receptor beta chain with its context. Its antigen is undetermined. This specimen comes from a study of cytomegalovirus exposure and HLA in healthy donors. Broader study findings: Associated with cytomegalovirus, according to the listing, were 150 to 200 TCR beta chains.

The CDR3 runs 15 residues. CDR1 and CDR2 from the germline V gene are SGHRS and YFSETQ. Trimming pared 4 bases from V and 9 bases from J, leaving 17 bases between. The study ran its PCR with 60 Vbeta and 13 Jbeta primers. Generated by immunoSEQ multiplex PCR, the TCRdb table keeps only in-frame clones and is missing some. The repertoire includes roughly 100,000 clones, approximately 66% of them detected once, and about 3.5% sits in the top ten. V and J are TRBV5-1 and TRBJ1-6; D possibly corresponds to TRBD1 (6 bases). Sequences were obtained from PBMCs. The sequence was obtained from a woman aged 50 to 60 in good health and CMV-seronegative. The CDR3 DNA is TGCGCCAGCAGCAAAACAGGGAACGAGGGTTCACCCCTCCACTTT. It translates to CASSKTGNEGSPLHF. The full variable domain, its missing parts supplied by reference TRBV5-1 and TRBJ1-6, is KAGVTQTPRYLIKTRGQQVTLSCSPISGHRSVSWYQQTPGQGLQFLFEYFSETQRNKGNFPGRFSGRQFSNSRSEMNVSTLELGDSALYLCASSKTGNEGSPLHFGNGTRLTVT.